The clone carrying this T cell receptor beta chain has just a few counts. Its target is not known. This record comes from a study of T cell repertoires in cytomegalovirus infection. Study details: Public TCR beta signatures indicated both CMV infection and matching HLA type.

The CDR3 spans 17 residues. The germline V gene encodes CDR1 SGHRS and CDR2 YFSETQ. V lost 2 bases to trimming and J lost 4 bases; unmatched junction nucleotides: 11. Study conclusions and caveats: Public TCR beta family frequency separated CMV-and-HLA carriers, including in an independent cohort. There were HLA-C-restricted CMV-specific TCR beta clonotypes dominating the ex vivo response.

MiXCR, applied by TCRdb to the reads, yields one record per CDR3 protein. The sample lists fewer than 550,000 distinct CDR3 sequences; around 27% were seen once. The V gene is TRBV5-1, the J gene TRBJ2-1; 8 bases map to TRBD2. The origin of this receptor is a human donor in good health (CMV status not recorded). Some clones in this sample may be carry-over from other donors' samples. The sequenced sample was PBMCs. The CDR3 DNA sequence: TGCGCCAGCAGCTTAGCCCCGACTAGCGACAAATACAATGAGCAGTTCTTC. Encoded protein: CASSLAPTSDKYNEQFF.